These T cell receptor beta chains were read from a single sample in a study of T cells in Graves' hyperthyroidism and ophthalmopathy. TCRdb used MiXCR to reprocess the multiplex PCR reads, holding one entry per CDR3 protein. This table has approximately 400,000 distinct CDR3 sequences, approximately 25% appearing once. Sequenced sample: blood. Source of these receptors: a man over 45 with Graves' hyperthyroidism. Each CDR3 is given with its conserved first and last residue. The D gene is left open where the match is weak. Rows may omit the clone size; those that give it use once, few, many or a size class.

d_gene: NA
abundance: NA
j_gene: TRBJ2-1
v_gene: TRBV7-2
CDR3aa: CASSPTPDSQMFF
CDR3nt: TGTGCCAGCAGCCCGACCCCAGACTCCCAAATGTTCTTC

d_gene: NA
abundance: NA
j_gene: TRBJ1-2
v_gene: TRBV7-9
CDR3aa: CASSLWGYTF
CDR3nt: TGTGCCAGCAGCCTCTGGGGCTACACCTTC

d_gene: NA
abundance: NA
j_gene: TRBJ2-1
v_gene: TRBV6-1
CDR3aa: CASSEATSSYNEQFF
CDR3nt: TGTGCCAGCAGTGAAGCCACCAGCTCCTACAATGAGCAGTTCTTC

d_gene: NA
abundance: few
j_gene: TRBJ2-2
v_gene: TRBV5-1
CDR3aa: CASNLAATTGELFF
CDR3nt: TGCGCCAGCAATCTGGCGGCAACCACCGGGGAGCTGTTTTTT

d_gene: TRBD1
abundance: many
j_gene: TRBJ1-6
v_gene: TRBV30
CDR3aa: CAWIRGRGGSPLHF
CDR3nt: TGTGCCTGGATTCGCGGCAGGGGGGGTTCACCCCTCCACTTT

d_gene: NA
abundance: few
j_gene: TRBJ1-4
v_gene: TRBV7-3
CDR3aa: CASSLNRVANEKLFF
CDR3nt: TGTGCCAGCAGCCTAAACAGGGTTGCTAATGAAAAACTGTTTTTT

d_gene: NA
abundance: few
j_gene: TRBJ1-5
v_gene: TRBV28
CDR3aa: CASDVPRGHQPQHF
CDR3nt: TGTGCCAGCGATGTCCCGCGGGGCCATCAGCCCCAGCATTTT

d_gene: NA
abundance: NA
j_gene: TRBJ1-1
v_gene: TRBV3-1
CDR3aa: CASRFAGENTEAFF
CDR3nt: TGTGCCAGCAGATTTGCAGGGGAGAACACTGAAGCTTTCTTT

d_gene: NA
abundance: few
j_gene: TRBJ2-6
v_gene: TRBV6-5
CDR3aa: CASSYDGTGANVLTF
CDR3nt: TGTGCCAGCAGTTACGACGGAACTGGGGCCAACGTCCTGACTTTC

d_gene: NA
abundance: many
j_gene: TRBJ1-2
v_gene: TRBV2
CDR3aa: CARKSEGANYGYTF
CDR3nt: TGTGCCAGGAAAAGTGAGGGAGCTAACTATGGCTACACCTTC

d_gene: NA
abundance: few
j_gene: TRBJ2-1
v_gene: TRBV3-1
CDR3aa: CASSQAYSPKGLEQFF
CDR3nt: TGTGCCAGCAGCCAAGCCTATAGTCCCAAGGGGCTCGAGCAGTTCTTC

d_gene: NA
abundance: NA
j_gene: TRBJ1-1
v_gene: TRBV6-5
CDR3aa: CASSYSIWDTEAFF
CDR3nt: TGTGCCAGCAGTTACTCGATATGGGACACTGAAGCTTTCTTT

d_gene: TRBD2
abundance: many
j_gene: TRBJ2-1
v_gene: TRBV7-8
CDR3aa: CASSLDLAEYNEQFF
CDR3nt: TGTGCCAGCAGCTTGGATCTAGCGGAGTACAATGAGCAGTTCTTC

d_gene: NA
abundance: NA
j_gene: TRBJ1-2
v_gene: TRBV27
CDR3aa: CASSLYSNYGYTF
CDR3nt: TGTGCCAGCAGTTTATACAGTAACTATGGCTACACCTTC

d_gene: NA
abundance: NA
j_gene: TRBJ2-7
v_gene: TRBV6-1
CDR3aa: CASSIGGEQYF
CDR3nt: TGTGCCAGCAGCATTGGAGGAGAGCAGTACTTC

d_gene: NA
abundance: few
j_gene: TRBJ1-6
v_gene: TRBV10-1
CDR3aa: CASRGGVGSPLHF
CDR3nt: TGCGCCAGCCGAGGAGGAGTTGGATCACCCCTCCACTTT

d_gene: TRBD1
abundance: few
j_gene: TRBJ1-1
v_gene: TRBV6-1
CDR3aa: CASAREGGQTSGTEAFF
CDR3nt: TGTGCCAGCGCCCGGGAGGGGGGACAGACCAGCGGCACTGAAGCTTTCTTT

d_gene: NA
abundance: few
j_gene: TRBJ1-6
v_gene: TRBV5-1
CDR3aa: CASSLEAAGTYNSPLHF
CDR3nt: TGCGCCAGCAGCTTGGAGGCGGCAGGGACCTATAATTCACCCCTCCACTTT

d_gene: NA
abundance: few
j_gene: TRBJ2-2
v_gene: TRBV2
CDR3aa: CASGTWGHTGELFF
CDR3nt: TGTGCCAGCGGGACTTGGGGGCACACCGGGGAGCTGTTTTTT

d_gene: TRBD2
abundance: few
j_gene: TRBJ2-3
v_gene: TRBV7-9
CDR3aa: CASRPLAVTDTQYF
CDR3nt: TGTGCCAGCAGACCGCTAGCGGTAACAGATACGCAGTATTTT

d_gene: TRBD2
abundance: NA
j_gene: TRBJ2-3
v_gene: TRBV6-2/TRBV6-3
CDR3aa: CASSGLAGVMDTDTQYF
CDR3nt: TGTGCCAGCAGTGGACTAGCGGGAGTTATGGACACAGATACGCAGTATTTT

d_gene: TRBD2
abundance: NA
j_gene: TRBJ2-3
v_gene: TRBV12-3/TRBV12-4
CDR3aa: CASSATSGLTDTQYF
CDR3nt: TGTGCCAGCAGTGCCACTAGCGGCCTCACAGATACGCAGTATTTT

d_gene: NA
abundance: few
j_gene: TRBJ1-6
v_gene: TRBV6-1
CDR3aa: CASRKDAWLASPLHF
CDR3nt: TGTGCCAGCAGAAAGGATGCGTGGCTAGCTTCACCCCTCCACTTT

d_gene: TRBD2
abundance: few
j_gene: TRBJ2-1
v_gene: TRBV5-1
CDR3aa: CASKAGEPYNEQFF
CDR3nt: TGCGCCAGCAAAGCGGGAGAACCCTACAATGAGCAGTTCTTC

d_gene: TRBD1
abundance: NA
j_gene: TRBJ2-3
v_gene: TRBV9
CDR3aa: CASSVGGGAGTDTQYF
CDR3nt: TGTGCCAGCAGCGTAGGAGGGGGCGCCGGTACAGATACGCAGTATTTT

d_gene: NA
abundance: few
j_gene: TRBJ2-7
v_gene: TRBV7-9
CDR3aa: CASSLPGEQYF
CDR3nt: TGTGCCAGCAGCTTACCAGGGGAGCAGTACTTC

d_gene: TRBD2
abundance: NA
j_gene: TRBJ2-5
v_gene: TRBV11-2
CDR3aa: CASGSQRDTGTSGNIQETQYF
CDR3nt: TGTGCCAGCGGTTCCCAACGGGACACAGGGACTAGCGGAAATATTCAAGAGACCCAGTACTTC